These 6 T cell receptor beta chains came from one sample sequenced in a study of beta chain features in type 1 diabetes. The study's findings and limits: Shortening that was moderate but significant affected the TCRB CDR3s of Type 1 diabetes patients in all four CD4+ subsets.

Antigens for these TCRs are unknown. Expressed TCRB transcripts were sequenced because the entire RNA isolate underwent reverse transcription. This table comes from immunoSEQ multiplex PCR, and its TCRdb copy is limited to in-frame clones, with some not included. This sample has a few hundred thousand clones, with over 10% found just once. The sequenced sample consisted of naive CD4+ T cells from blood. The receptor set was obtained from a woman between 18 and 29 years old with type 1 diabetes.

This chain joins TRBV15 and TRBJ2-2; 12 nucleotides match TRBD2. Trimming removed 0 bases from V and 6 bases from J; junction bases left unmatched: 8. This CDR3 contains 18 residues. CDR1 and CDR2 from the germline V gene are LNHNV and YYDKDF (reference sequence). CDR3 nucleotide sequence: TGTGCCACCAGCAGAGATCTGACTAGCGGGAGTGGGGCCGGGGAGCTGTTTTTT. Translation gives CATSRDLTSGSGAGELFF.

This clone was counted only a few times. V is TRBV2 and J is TRBJ2-3; D is unresolved. With 7 bases removed from V and 7 bases from J, the gap between germline ends came to 9 bases. CDR1 and CDR2 (germline): SNHLY, FYNNEI. The CDR3 length is 11 residues. The CDR3: CASKELYTQYF. The DNA for the CDR3 is TGTGCCAGCAAGGAGCTCTATACGCAGTATTTT.

This clone showed up just a few times. The CDR3 region is CASSPLPGQGGTGELFF. The DNA for the CDR3 is TGCGCCAGCAGCCCCCTTCCGGGACAGGGCGGCACCGGGGAGCTGTTTTTT. The chain recombines TRBV4-1 with TRBJ2-2; 9 bases map to TRBD1. This CDR3 is 17 amino acids long. V dropped 4 bases and J dropped 4; count of bases not matched to a gene: 10. From germline, CDR1 is MGHRA and CDR2 YSYEKL.

This clone was observed a few times. The chain carries TRBV18 and TRBJ2-2; maybe TRBD1 (6 bases). Germline V gives CDR1 KGHSH, CDR2 LQKENI. V was pared by 3 bases and J by 10 bases, with 12 bases between. The CDR3 loop spans 13 amino acids. DNA for the CDR3: TGTGCCAGCTCACCGGCCGGGACACAGGAGCTGTTTTTT. Its protein product is CASSPAGTQELFF.

This chain uses TRBV5-6 with TRBJ2-7; TRBD1 aligns across 12 bases. This CDR3 has 16 residues. J gave up 5 bases and V 5 bases, and 11 bases lay outside the gene matches. Germline V gives CDR1 SGHDT, CDR2 YYEEEE. CDR3 sequence reads: CASSRETGQGADEQYF. The CDR3 coding sequence is TGTGCCAGCAGTCGAGAGACGGGACAGGGGGCCGACGAGCAGTACTTC.

This clone was counted between two and nine times. The chain joins TRBV11-2 to TRBJ2-5, with a tentative D call TRBD1 (5 bases). The CDR3 length is 15 residues. V gave up 7 bases and J gave up 0 bases, with 15 bases separating them. CDR1 and CDR2 from the germline V gene are SGHAT and FQNNGV. CDR3: CASKKGLIYQETQYF. The CDR3 DNA reads as TGTGCCAGCAAGAAGGGGCTGATCTACCAAGAGACCCAGTACTTC.